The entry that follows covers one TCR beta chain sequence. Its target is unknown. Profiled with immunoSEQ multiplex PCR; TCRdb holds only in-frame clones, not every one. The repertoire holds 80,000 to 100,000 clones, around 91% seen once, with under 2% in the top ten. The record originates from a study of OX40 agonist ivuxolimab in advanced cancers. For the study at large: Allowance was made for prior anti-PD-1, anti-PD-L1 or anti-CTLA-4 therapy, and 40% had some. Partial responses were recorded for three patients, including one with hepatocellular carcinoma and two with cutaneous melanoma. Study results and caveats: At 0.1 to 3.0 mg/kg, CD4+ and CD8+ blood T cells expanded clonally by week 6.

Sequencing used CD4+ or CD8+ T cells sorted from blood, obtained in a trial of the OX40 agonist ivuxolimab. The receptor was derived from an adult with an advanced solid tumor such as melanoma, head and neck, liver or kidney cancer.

The DNA for the CDR3 is TGTGCCAGCCAACCCTCACCGGGACTAGCGGGAGGATCCTACAATGAGCAGTTCTTC. Its protein is CASQPSPGLAGGSYNEQFF. The chain recombines TRBV19 with TRBJ2-1; 15 nucleotides match TRBD2. The CDR3 is made up of 19 amino acids. Losses at the gene ends were 9 bases for V and 1 base for J; bases not matched to a gene: 13. Per the germline V gene, CDR1 is LNHDA and CDR2 is SQIVND (reference sequence).